This TCR beta chain was recorded in a study of blood T cell repertoires in COVID-19. Whole-study context: Samples taken during acute and convalescent COVID-19 were collected in the United States, Italy and Spain. Nucleic acid was either cDNA or gDNA, and it came from T cells, B-cell-depleted T cells, or PBMCs.

Looked up from germline, CDR1 is SGHTA and CDR2 is FQGNSA. The ends were cut back, 4 bases at V and 8 bases at J, with 20 bases in the middle. The CDR3 is 15 amino acids. TCRdb's table, derived via immunoSEQ multiplex PCR, lists solely in-frame clones and lacks some. This repertoire shows 25,000 to 30,000 clones, about 88% found once; its top ten account for under 55%. This sequence originates from a human donor with acute or convalescent COVID-19. The donor label of this sample is uncertain. V gene TRBV7-2 combines with J gene TRBJ1-2, with D perhaps TRBD1 (5 bases). The sample consisted of peripheral blood. CDR3 in amino acids: CASSSREVQGGGYTF. Here the CDR3 DNA reads TGTGCCAGCAGCTCTAGAGAGGTCCAGGGAGGGGGCTACACCTTC.